Listed here is a single T cell receptor beta chain. As originally analysed: Estimated nucleated cell counts came from reference gene primer amplification. Here immunoSEQ multiplex PCR was the method, and the copy in TCRdb shows in-frame clones only, minus some. The V and J calls and clone size are taken from that table; D and trimming were inferred from the DNA. The data contain roughly 250,000 clones, 75% to 85% of them singletons. The junction had 11 bases not matched to a gene; V was cut back by 6 bases and J by 6 bases. CDR3 length: 15 residues. Germline lookup yields CDR1 LNHNV and CDR2 YYDKDF (reference sequence). The sample comes from a study of blood T cell repertoires in COVID-19. Turning to the study itself: Collection of acute and convalescent COVID-19 samples took place in the United States, Italy and Spain. PBMCs, B-cell-depleted T cells, or T cells provided the cDNA or gDNA that made up the material.

The V call is TRBV15, the J call TRBJ1-1, with 9 bases matching TRBD1. The clonotype comes from an older woman with acute or convalescent COVID-19. The material sequenced was peripheral blood. CDR3 residues: CATSRLGQGIPEAFF. The CDR3 coding sequence is TGTGCCACCAGTCGCCTTGGACAGGGGATACCTGAAGCTTTCTTT.